This entry lists 20 T cell receptor beta chains sequenced from one sample in a study of shared clonotypes between healthy human individuals. Data came from immunoSEQ multiplex PCR; TCRdb stores just in-frame clones and leaves some out. The data contain around 940,000 clones, about 80% of them singletons. Sequencing used memory CD4+ T cells sorted from blood. Subset meaning: CD45RA-negative fraction. The receptors stem from a man younger than 35 in good health.

The J gene is TRBJ2-1, the V gene TRBV19, with D tentatively TRBD1 (6 bases). The CDR3 runs 15 residues. With 3 bases removed from V and 7 bases from J, the gap between germline ends came to 16 bases. The germline V gene has CDR1 LNHDA and CDR2 SQIVND (reference sequence). Written as DNA, the CDR3 is TGTGCCAGTAGTATCTCAGGGGCCAAGGGTAATGAGCAGTTCTTC. It specifies CASSISGAKGNEQFF.

The V gene is TRBV4-3, the J gene TRBJ2-7, with unresolved D. The V and J ends lost 5 bases and 5 bases respectively, with 13 bases between them. The CDR3 has 13 residues. From germline, CDR1 is LGHNA and CDR2 YSLEER. The CDR3 DNA reads TGCGCCAGCAGCTCAAGAAGGAATAACGAGCAGTACTTC. Translating it yields CASSSRRNNEQYF.

V usage is TRBV6-1 and J usage is TRBJ2-7, with a possible D match to TRBD1 (5 bases). V was trimmed by 5 bases and J by 2 bases, leaving 10 bases between them. Germline lookup yields CDR1 MNHNS and CDR2 SASEGT. The CDR3 spans 13 residues. The CDR3 region is CASSLQETYEQYF. CDR3 nucleotides: TGTGCCAGCAGTTTACAGGAAACCTACGAGCAGTACTTC.

The chain carries TRBV10-3 and TRBJ1-1; a possible D gene is TRBD1 (5 bases). V was clipped by 8 bases and J by 0 bases, with 13 bases between them. The CDR3 runs 14 residues. CDR1 and CDR2 (germline): ENHRY, SYGVKD. The CDR3 sequence is CAIGGGPMNTEAFF. CDR3 nucleotide sequence: TGTGCCATCGGGGGGGGTCCCATGAACACTGAAGCTTTCTTT.

With respect to this clone: This sample also contains other DNA sequences that code for the same CDR3. In DNA form, the CDR3 reads TGTGCCAGCAGCTACCGGACACAAGAGACCCAGTACTTC. Translation: CASSYRTQETQYF. The J gene is TRBJ2-5, the V gene TRBV7-2; weak D call: TRBD1 (5 bases). CDR1 is SGHTA and CDR2 is FQGNSA in the germline V gene. CDR3 length: 13 residues. Trimming pared 4 bases from V and 2 bases from J, leaving 8 bases between.

This chain connects TRBV7-9 to TRBJ2-3; D is undetermined. The germline gives CDR1 SEHNR, CDR2 FQNEAQ (reference sequence). The CDR3 is 14 residues long. Trimming removed 5 bases from V and 2 bases from J, with 11 bases in between. The CDR3 spells CASSPTFPTDTQYF. CDR3 nucleotides: TGTGCCAGCAGCCCTACGTTCCCCACAGATACGCAGTATTTT.

The chain has TRBV27 and TRBJ1-2, with a possible D match to TRBD1 (6 bases). Germline lookup yields CDR1 MNHEY and CDR2 SMNVEV (reference sequence). V dropped 6 bases and J dropped 4 bases, with 12 bases sitting between them. The CDR3 runs 13 residues. The CDR3 DNA is TGTGCCAGCAGCTCCGGACAGACCTATGGCTACACCTTC. Translation: CASSSGQTYGYTF.

This chain joins TRBV30 and TRBJ2-1; TRBD2 might be the D (6 bases). CDR1 and CDR2 (germline): GTSNPN, SVGIG (reference sequence). V shed 4 bases and J shed 9 bases, with 13 bases lying between them. The CDR3 runs to 12 residues. CDR3 sequence reads: CAWIGTSIEQFF. CDR3 sequence (DNA): TGTGCCTGGATTGGGACTTCTATTGAGCAGTTCTTC.

The chain employs TRBV19 and TRBJ1-1; 8 bases map to TRBD1. V trimming: 10 bases; J trimming: 7 bases; junction bases outside the gene matches: 5. The CDR3 covers 11 residues. Germline V gene lookup returns CDR1 LNHDA and CDR2 SQIVND (reference sequence). The DNA of the CDR3 is TGTGCCACCACACAGGGGGTTGAAGCTTTCTTT. Protein sequence: CATTQGVEAFF. Supplemented by reference TRBV19 and TRBJ1-1, the full variable domain reads DGGITQSPKYLFRKEGQNVTLSCEQNLNHDAMYWYRQDPGQGLRLIYYSQIVNDFQKGDIAEGYSVSREKKESFPLTVTSAQKNPTAFYLCATTQGVEAFFGQGTRLTVV.

Points on this clone: Other DNA sequences of this sample code for an identical CDR3. The V call is TRBV19, the J call TRBJ2-7; tentative D call: TRBD1 (6 bases). The CDR3 consists of 12 residues. The V and J ends lost 5 bases and 3 bases respectively, with 8 bases between them. Germline values: CDR1 LNHDA, CDR2 SQIVND (reference sequence). CDR3 region: CASSSQGYEQYF. CDR3 nucleotide sequence: TGTGCCAGTAGTTCACAGGGCTACGAGCAGTACTTC.

This clone appeared a few times. The chain employs TRBV10-1 and TRBJ2-7; 10 bases match TRBD1. This CDR3 contains 14 residues. Germline values: CDR1 WNHNN, CDR2 SYGVQD (reference sequence). Germline trimming cut 3 bases from V and 6 bases from J; bases unmatched to any gene: 5. The CDR3 is CASSEGTGALEQYF. The CDR3 coding sequence is TGCGCCAGCAGTGAAGGGACAGGGGCCCTCGAGCAGTACTTC.

V gene TRBV7-9 combines with J gene TRBJ1-1; a possible D gene is TRBD1 (5 bases). Germline V gene data show CDR1 as SEHNR and CDR2 as FQNEAQ (reference sequence). This CDR3 spans 15 amino acids. Trimming left V 1 base short and J 3 bases short, with 12 bases between. The DNA of the CDR3 is TGTGCCAGCAGCTTAGGGGGCAGGGTGGACACTGAAGCTTTCTTT. Translation: CASSLGGRVDTEAFF.

This clone has just a few counts. CDR3 residues: CASSQQGAQNIQYF. CDR3 in DNA: TGTGCCAGCAGCCAACAGGGGGCTCAAAACATTCAGTACTTC. This sequence joins TRBV7-8 and TRBJ2-4; 9 bases fit TRBD1. In germline, CDR1 is SGHVS, CDR2 FQNEAQ. V lost 5 bases, J lost 5 bases, and 4 bases stayed unmatched. The CDR3 loop spans 14 amino acids.

The rearrangement uses TRBV11-3 and TRBJ2-5; TRBD1 might be the D (6 bases). The V gene's germline CDR1 is SGHNT and CDR2 YENEEA. The CDR3 is made up of 17 amino acids. Trimming left V 1 base short and J 1 base short, with 16 bases between. DNA for the CDR3: TGTGCCAGCAGCTTAGGGTCAACAGGGCCCTCCCAAGAGACCCAGTACTTC. It is translated as CASSLGSTGPSQETQYF.

The chain has TRBV19 and TRBJ2-2, with TRBD2 matching 11 bases. Germline V gene lookup returns CDR1 LNHDA and CDR2 SQIVND (reference sequence). The CDR3 loop spans 15 amino acids. Trimming cost V 7 bases and J 7 bases; bases outside gene matches: 8. CDR3 DNA sequence: TGTGCCAGTACCAGTAGCGGGAGGGCCGGCGGGGAGCTGTTTTTT. This encodes CASTSSGRAGGELFF.

This rearrangement joins TRBV10-3 to TRBJ2-1; TRBD2 matches at 16 bases. Trimming at V came to 6 bases and at J to 5 bases, leaving 7 bases not matched to a gene. The CDR3 consists of 17 residues. The germline gives CDR1 ENHRY, CDR2 SYGVKD. CDR3 DNA: TGTGCCATCAGACCCGGGACTAGCGGGGGGGCCGACAATGAGCAGTTCTTC. This sequence encodes CAIRPGTSGGADNEQFF.

This chain joins TRBV7-9 and TRBJ2-7; perhaps TRBD1 as D (6 bases). This CDR3 has 14 residues. Germline V gene data show CDR1 as SEHNR and CDR2 as FQNEAQ (reference sequence). Between the trimmed V and J ends, which lost 2 bases and 2 bases, there was a span of 10 bases. The CDR3 sequence is CASSLRDKAYEQYF. The DNA of the CDR3 is TGTGCCAGCAGCTTACGGGACAAAGCCTACGAGCAGTACTTC.

CDR3 DNA sequence: TGTGCCAGCAGTGGTCGGGACAGGGACTATGGCTACACCTTC. This sequence encodes CASSGRDRDYGYTF. The V gene is TRBV28, the J gene TRBJ1-2; 9 bases are shared with TRBD1. This CDR3 comprises 14 residues. Trimming cost V 5 bases and J 3 bases; bases outside gene matches: 4. CDR1 is MDHEN, CDR2 SYDVKM, per germline.

The chain recombines TRBV5-1 with TRBJ2-4, with a weak D call TRBD1 (5 bases). This CDR3 region has 13 residues. In germline, CDR1 is SGHRS, CDR2 YFSETQ. Trimming pared 4 bases from V and 7 bases from J, leaving 12 bases between. The CDR3 bases are TGCGCCAGCAGCCCTCAGGGTAATAACATTCAGTACTTC. It translates to CASSPQGNNIQYF.

Points on this clone: Other DNA sequences in this sample translate to the same CDR3. The J gene is TRBJ2-7, the V gene TRBV6-5; 11 nucleotides line up with TRBD1. Germline V CDR1 and CDR2: MNHEY, SVGAGI. V was pared by 6 bases and J by 3 bases, with 7 bases of the junction left unmatched. CDR3 length: 15 amino acids. Written as DNA, the CDR3 is TGTGCCAGCAGGGAGGCTGGGACAGGGGGCTACGAGCAGTACTTC. As protein: CASREAGTGGYEQYF.